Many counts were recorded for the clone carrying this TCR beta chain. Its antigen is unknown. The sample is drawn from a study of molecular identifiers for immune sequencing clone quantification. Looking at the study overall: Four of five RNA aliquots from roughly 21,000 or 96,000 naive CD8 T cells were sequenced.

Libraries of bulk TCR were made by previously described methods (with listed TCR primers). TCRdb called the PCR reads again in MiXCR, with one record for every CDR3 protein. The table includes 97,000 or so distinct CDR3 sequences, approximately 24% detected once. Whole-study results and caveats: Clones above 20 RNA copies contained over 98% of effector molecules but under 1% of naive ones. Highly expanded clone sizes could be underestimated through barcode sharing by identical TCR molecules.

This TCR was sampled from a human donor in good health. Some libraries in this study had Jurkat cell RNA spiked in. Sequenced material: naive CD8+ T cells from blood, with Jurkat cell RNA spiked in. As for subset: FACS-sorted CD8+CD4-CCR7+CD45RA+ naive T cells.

The CDR3 DNA is TGTGCCTGGAGGGCGCTCACGGGCGGGAATGAAAAACTGTTTTTT. It codes for CAWRALTGGNEKLFF. This sequence joins TRBV30 and TRBJ1-4, with D unclear. CDR1 is GTSNPN, CDR2 SVGIG, per germline (reference sequence). The CDR3 length is 15 residues. V dropped 3 bases and J dropped 5 bases, with 16 bases sitting between them.